This TCR beta chain was recorded in a study of blood T cell repertoires in COVID-19. Study background: The study drew acute and convalescent COVID-19 samples from the United States, Italy and Spain.

Enrolled through a virtual design, the participants were between roughly 18 and 100 years of age and came from about two dozen US areas. The authors' processing: Amplification of reference gene primers was used by the study to estimate nucleated cell counts. Sequencing used immunoSEQ multiplex PCR; TCRdb keeps in-frame clones, though not all of them. D and trimming come from the DNA, and the V and J calls and clone size come from that table. The table lists hundreds of thousands of clones, 80% of them singletons. The CDR3 loop spans 12 amino acids. With 5 bases removed from V and 7 bases from J, the gap between germline ends came to 11 bases.

The source of this sequence is a woman aged 40-49 years with acute COVID-19. The sample comprised PBMCs or T cells enriched from blood (not recorded which). J is TRBJ1-1 and V is TRBV12-3 or TRBV12-4, with a possible D match to TRBD1 (5 bases). The CDR3 nucleotides read TGTGCCAGCAGTCGCGGGACGGATGAAGCTTTCTTT. Translation gives CASSRGTDEAFF.